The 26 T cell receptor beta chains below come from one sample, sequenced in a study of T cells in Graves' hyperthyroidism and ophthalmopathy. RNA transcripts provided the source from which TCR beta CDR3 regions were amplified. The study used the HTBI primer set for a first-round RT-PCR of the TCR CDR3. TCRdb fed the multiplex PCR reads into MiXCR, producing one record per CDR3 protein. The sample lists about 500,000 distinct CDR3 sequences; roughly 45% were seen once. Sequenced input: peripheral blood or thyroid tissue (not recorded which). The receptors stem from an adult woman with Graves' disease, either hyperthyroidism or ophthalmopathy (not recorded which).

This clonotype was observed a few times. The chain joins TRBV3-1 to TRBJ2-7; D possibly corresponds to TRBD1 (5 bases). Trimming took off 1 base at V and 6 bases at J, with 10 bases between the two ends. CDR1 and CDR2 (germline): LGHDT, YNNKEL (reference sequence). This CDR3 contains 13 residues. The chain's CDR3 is CASSQAQGGEQYF. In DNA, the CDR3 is TGTGCCAGCAGCCAAGCCCAGGGCGGCGAGCAGTACTTC.

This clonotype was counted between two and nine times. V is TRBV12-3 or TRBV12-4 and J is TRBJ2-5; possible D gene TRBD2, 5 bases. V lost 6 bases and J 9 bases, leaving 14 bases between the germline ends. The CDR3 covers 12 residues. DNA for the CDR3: TGTGCCAGCAGGAGGGTAGGTCAGCCCCAGTACTTC. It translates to CASRRVGQPQYF.

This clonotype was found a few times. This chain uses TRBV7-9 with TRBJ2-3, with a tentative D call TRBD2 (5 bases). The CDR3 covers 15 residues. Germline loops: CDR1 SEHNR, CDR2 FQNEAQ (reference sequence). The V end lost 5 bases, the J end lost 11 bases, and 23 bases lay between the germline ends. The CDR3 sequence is CASSQEVDSRGMQYF. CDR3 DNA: TGTGCCAGCAGCCAAGAGGTCGACTCACGAGGGATGCAGTATTTT. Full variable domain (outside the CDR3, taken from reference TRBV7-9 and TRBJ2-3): DTGVSQNPRHKITKRGQNVTFRCDPISEHNRLYWYRQTLGQGPEFLTYFQNEAQLEKSRLLSDRFSAERPKGSFSTLEIQRTEQGDSAMYLCASSQEVDSRGMQYFGPGTRLTVL.

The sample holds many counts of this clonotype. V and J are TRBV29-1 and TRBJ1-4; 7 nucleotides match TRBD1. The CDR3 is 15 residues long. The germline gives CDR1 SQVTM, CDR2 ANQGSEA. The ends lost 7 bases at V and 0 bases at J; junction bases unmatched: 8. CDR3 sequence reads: CSAGDRHSTNEKLFF. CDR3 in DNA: TGCAGCGCAGGGGACAGACACTCAACTAATGAAAAACTGTTTTTT.

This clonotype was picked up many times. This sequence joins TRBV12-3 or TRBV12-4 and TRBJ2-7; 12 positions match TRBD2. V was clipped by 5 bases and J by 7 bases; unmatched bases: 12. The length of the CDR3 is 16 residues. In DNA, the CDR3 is TGTGCCAGCAGTCGCTCTAGCGGGAGGGCCGGGAGGGAGCAGTACTTC. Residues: CASSRSSGRAGREQYF.

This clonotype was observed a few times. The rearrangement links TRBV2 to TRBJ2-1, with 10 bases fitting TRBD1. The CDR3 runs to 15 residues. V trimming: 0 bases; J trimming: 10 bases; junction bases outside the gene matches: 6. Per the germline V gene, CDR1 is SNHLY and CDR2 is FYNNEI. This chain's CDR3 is CASSEAMGTGEEQFF. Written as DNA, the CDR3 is TGTGCCAGCAGTGAAGCAATGGGGACAGGGGAAGAGCAGTTCTTC.

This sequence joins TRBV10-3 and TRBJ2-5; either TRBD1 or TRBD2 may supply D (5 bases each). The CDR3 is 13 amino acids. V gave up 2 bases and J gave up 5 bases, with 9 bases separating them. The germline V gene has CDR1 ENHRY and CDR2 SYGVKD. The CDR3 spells CAISEEGFETQYF. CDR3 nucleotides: TGTGCCATCAGTGAGGAGGGGTTCGAGACCCAGTACTTC.

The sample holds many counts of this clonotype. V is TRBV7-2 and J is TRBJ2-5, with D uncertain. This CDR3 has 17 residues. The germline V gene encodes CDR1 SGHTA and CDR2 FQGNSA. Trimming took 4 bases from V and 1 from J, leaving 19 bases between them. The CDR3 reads CASSSNRLRTPQETQYF. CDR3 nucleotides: TGTGCCAGCAGCTCAAATCGACTCCGAACTCCCCAAGAGACCCAGTACTTC.

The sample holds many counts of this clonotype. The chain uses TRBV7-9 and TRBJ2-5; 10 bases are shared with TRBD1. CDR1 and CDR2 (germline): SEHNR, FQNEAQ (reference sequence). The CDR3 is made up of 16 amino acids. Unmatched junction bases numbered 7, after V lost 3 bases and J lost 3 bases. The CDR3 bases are TGTGCCAGCAGCTTGGGGACAGGGGACCCCAAAGAGACCCAGTACTTC. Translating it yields CASSLGTGDPKETQYF. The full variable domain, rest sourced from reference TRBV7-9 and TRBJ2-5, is DTGVSQNPRHKITKRGQNVTFRCDPISEHNRLYWYRQTLGQGPEFLTYFQNEAQLEKSRLLSDRFSAERPKGSFSTLEIQRTEQGDSAMYLCASSLGTGDPKETQYFGPGTRLLVL.

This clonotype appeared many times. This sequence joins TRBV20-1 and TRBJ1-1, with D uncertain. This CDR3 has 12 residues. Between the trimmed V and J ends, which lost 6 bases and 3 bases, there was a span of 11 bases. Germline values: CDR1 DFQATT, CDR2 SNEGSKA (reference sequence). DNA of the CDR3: TGCAGTGCCTCAAGCCCCGACACTGAAGCTTTCTTT. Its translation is CSASSPDTEAFF.

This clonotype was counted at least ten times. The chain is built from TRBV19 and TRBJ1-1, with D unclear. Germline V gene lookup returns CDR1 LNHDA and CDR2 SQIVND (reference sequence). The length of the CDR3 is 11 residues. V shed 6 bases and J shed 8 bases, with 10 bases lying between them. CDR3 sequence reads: CASSYGTEAFF. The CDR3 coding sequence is TGTGCCAGTAGCTACGGAACAGAAGCTTTCTTT.

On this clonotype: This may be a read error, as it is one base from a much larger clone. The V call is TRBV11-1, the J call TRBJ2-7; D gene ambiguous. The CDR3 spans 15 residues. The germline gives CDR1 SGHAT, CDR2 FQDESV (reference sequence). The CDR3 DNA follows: TGTGCCAGCACCCCGGTAAGAGGAACCTCCTACGAGCAGCACTTC. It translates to CASTPVRGTSYEQHF. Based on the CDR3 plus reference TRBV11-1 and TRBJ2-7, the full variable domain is EAEVAQSPRYKITEKSQAVAFWCDPISGHATLYWYRQILGQGPELLVQFQDESVVDDSQLPKDRFSAERLKGVDSTLKIQPAELGDSAMYLCASTPVRGTSYEQHFGPGTRLTVT.

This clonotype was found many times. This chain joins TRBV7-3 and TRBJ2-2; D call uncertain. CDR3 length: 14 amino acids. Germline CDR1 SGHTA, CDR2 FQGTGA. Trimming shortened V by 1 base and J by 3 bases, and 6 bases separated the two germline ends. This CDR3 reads CASSLNPHTGELFF. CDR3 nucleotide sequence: TGTGCCAGCAGCTTAAACCCGCACACCGGGGAGCTGTTTTTT.

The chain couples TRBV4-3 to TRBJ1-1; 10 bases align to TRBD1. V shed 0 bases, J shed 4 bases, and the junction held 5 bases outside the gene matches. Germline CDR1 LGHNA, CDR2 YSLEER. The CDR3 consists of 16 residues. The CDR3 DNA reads TGCGCCAGCAGCCAAGAGACAGGGGGCGGGAGCACTGAAGCTTTCTTT. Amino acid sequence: CASSQETGGGSTEAFF.

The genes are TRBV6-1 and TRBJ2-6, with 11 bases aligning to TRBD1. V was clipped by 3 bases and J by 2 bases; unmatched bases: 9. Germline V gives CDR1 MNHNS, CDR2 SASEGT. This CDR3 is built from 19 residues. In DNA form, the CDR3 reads TGTGCCAGCAGTGACCGGGACAGGGGGGCTCTAACTGGGGCCAACGTCCTGACTTTC. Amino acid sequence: CASSDRDRGALTGANVLTF.

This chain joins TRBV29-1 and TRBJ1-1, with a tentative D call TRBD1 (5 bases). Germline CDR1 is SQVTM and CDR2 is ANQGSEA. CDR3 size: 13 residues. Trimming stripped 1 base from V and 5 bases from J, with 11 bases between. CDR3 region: CSVEGGAWTEAFF. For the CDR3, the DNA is TGCAGCGTTGAAGGGGGCGCGTGGACTGAAGCTTTCTTT.

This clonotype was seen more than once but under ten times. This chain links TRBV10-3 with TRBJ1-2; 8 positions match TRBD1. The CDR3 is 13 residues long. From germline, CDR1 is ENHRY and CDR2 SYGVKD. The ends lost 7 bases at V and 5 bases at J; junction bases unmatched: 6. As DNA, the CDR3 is TGTGCCATCAATGGACAGGGACTATATGGCTACACCTTC. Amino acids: CAINGQGLYGYTF.

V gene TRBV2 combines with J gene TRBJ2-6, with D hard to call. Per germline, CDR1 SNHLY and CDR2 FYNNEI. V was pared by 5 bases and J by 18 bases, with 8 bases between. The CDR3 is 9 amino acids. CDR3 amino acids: CASSSLPTF. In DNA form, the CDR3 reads TGTGCCAGCAGTTCCCTCCCGACTTTC.

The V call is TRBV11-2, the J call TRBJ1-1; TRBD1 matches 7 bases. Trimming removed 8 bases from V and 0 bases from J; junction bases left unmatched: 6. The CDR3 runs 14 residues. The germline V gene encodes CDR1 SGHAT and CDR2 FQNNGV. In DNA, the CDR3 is TGTGCCAGCGGACGACAGGGATTGAACACTGAAGCTTTCTTT. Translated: CASGRQGLNTEAFF.

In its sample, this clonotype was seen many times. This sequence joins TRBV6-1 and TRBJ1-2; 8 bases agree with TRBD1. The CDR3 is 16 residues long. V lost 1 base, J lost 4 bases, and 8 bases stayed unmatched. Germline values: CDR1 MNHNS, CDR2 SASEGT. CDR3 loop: CASSEEGRTGSYGYTF. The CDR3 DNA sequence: TGTGCCAGCAGTGAAGAAGGCCGGACAGGGAGCTATGGCTACACCTTC.

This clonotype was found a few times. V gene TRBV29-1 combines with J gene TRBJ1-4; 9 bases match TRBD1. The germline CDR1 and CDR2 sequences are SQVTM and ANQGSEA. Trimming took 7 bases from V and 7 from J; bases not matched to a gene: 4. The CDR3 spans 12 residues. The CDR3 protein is CSALTGGEKLFF. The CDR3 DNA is TGCAGCGCCCTGACAGGGGGTGAAAAACTGTTTTTT.

The CDR3 DNA sequence: TGTGCCATCAGTGGGACAGGGAATGGGTACGAGCAGTACTTC. Residues: CAISGTGNGYEQYF. The chain combines TRBV10-3 with TRBJ2-7; 8 bases are shared with TRBD1. The ends lost 4 bases at V and 4 bases at J; junction bases unmatched: 6. The CDR3 spans 14 residues. The germline gives CDR1 ENHRY, CDR2 SYGVKD.

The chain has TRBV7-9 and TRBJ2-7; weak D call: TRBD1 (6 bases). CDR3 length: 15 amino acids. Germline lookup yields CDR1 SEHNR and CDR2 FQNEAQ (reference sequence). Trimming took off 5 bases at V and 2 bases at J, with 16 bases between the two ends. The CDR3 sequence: CASSQDRTETYEQYF. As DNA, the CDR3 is TGTGCCAGCAGCCAAGATAGGACAGAGACCTACGAGCAGTACTTC. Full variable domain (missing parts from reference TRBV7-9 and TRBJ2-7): DTGVSQNPRHKITKRGQNVTFRCDPISEHNRLYWYRQTLGQGPEFLTYFQNEAQLEKSRLLSDRFSAERPKGSFSTLEIQRTEQGDSAMYLCASSQDRTETYEQYFGPGTRLTVT.

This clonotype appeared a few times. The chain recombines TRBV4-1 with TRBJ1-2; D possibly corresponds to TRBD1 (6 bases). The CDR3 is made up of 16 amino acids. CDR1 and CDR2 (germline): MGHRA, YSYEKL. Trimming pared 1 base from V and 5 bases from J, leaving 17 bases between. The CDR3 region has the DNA TGCGCCAGCAGCCAAGGGGGCGGTGCGGGGGCGTATGGCTACACCTTC. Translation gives CASSQGGGAGAYGYTF.

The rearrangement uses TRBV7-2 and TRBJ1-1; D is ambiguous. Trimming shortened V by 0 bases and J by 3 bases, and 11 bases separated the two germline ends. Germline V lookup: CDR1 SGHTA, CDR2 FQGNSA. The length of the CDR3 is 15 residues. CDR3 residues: CASSLANFGDTEAFF. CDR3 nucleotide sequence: TGTGCCAGCAGCTTAGCTAATTTCGGGGACACTGAAGCTTTCTTT.

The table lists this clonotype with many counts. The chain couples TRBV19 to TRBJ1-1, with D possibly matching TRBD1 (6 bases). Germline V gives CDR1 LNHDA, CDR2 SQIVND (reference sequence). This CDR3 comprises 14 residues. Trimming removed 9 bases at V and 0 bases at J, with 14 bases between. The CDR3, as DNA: TGTGCCAGCAAACCAGGGGTCATGAACACTGAAGCTTTCTTT. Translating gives CASKPGVMNTEAFF.